This TCR beta chain was observed in a study of shared clonotypes between healthy human individuals. Study as a whole: A couple of women and a few men aged 18 to 49 made up the donors. General observations from the study: Non-shared clonotypes had lower generation probabilities than those shared by all four donors.

With regard to this clone: What it recognizes is unknown. The sample carries other DNA sequences with the same CDR3.

Here immunoSEQ multiplex PCR was the method, and the copy in TCRdb shows in-frame clones only, minus some. The sample holds under 2,000,000 clones; around 96% are singletons and the top ten take roughly 1%. The germline V gene has CDR1 WSHSY and CDR2 SAAADI. The CDR3 sequence is 12 residues long. The V and J ends lost 2 bases and 5 bases respectively, with 6 bases between them. The naive CD8 subset, CD45RO-negative cells positively selected for CCR7, excluded terminally differentiated effector memory CD45RA+ cells. The chain carries TRBV10-2 and TRBJ1-2, with D unclear. This sequence originates from a young man in good health. Sequencing was done on a sample of naive CD8+ T cells sorted from blood. As DNA, the CDR3 is TGCGCCAGCAGTGAGGCGGGTTATGGCTACACCTTC. Protein product: CASSEAGYGYTF.